This T cell receptor (beta chain) is drawn from a study of blood T cells in healthy people across ages. Individuals who donated were healthy Caucasians from Russia aged roughly 6 to 90. The authors ran a second PCR of about 7 to 12 cycles using a sample-barcoded 5' primer and a J-beta primer mix. One entry per CDR3 protein results from TCRdb running MiXCR on the 5' RACE reads. The table includes more than 800,000 distinct CDR3 sequences, 29% detected once. This clonotype appeared a few times. J gave up 8 bases and V 5 bases, and 11 bases lay outside the gene matches. The CDR3 totals 15 residues. The V gene's germline CDR1 is SGHTA and CDR2 FQGTGA.

This receptor was identified in a woman at least 80 years old in good health. The chain has TRBV7-3 and TRBJ2-1, with TRBD2 matching 8 bases. Sequencing input: blood. CDR3 sequence: CASSPEAGGTYEQFF. Here the CDR3 DNA reads TGTGCCAGCAGCCCAGAGGCGGGGGGCACCTATGAGCAGTTCTTC.